Listed here are 9 T cell receptor beta chains from one sample, sequenced in a study of T cell repertoires in cytomegalovirus infection. In TCRdb, the reads were re-called with MiXCR into one record per CDR3 protein. This sample carries around 71,000 distinct CDR3 sequences, roughly 20% of them seen once, and the ten largest clones take roughly two thirds. No antigen is known for these receptors. Sequences were derived from CD8+ T cells from cultured PBMCs, sampled from culture after CMV antigen stimulation. These receptors were taken from a human donor in good health (CMV status not recorded). Some clones in this sample may be carry-over from other donors' samples.

The rearrangement links TRBV7-8 to TRBJ2-5; TRBD1 aligns across 7 bases. Germline V gene sequence: CDR1 SGHVS, CDR2 FQNEAQ. The CDR3 loop spans 15 amino acids. The J segment lost 5 bases and the V segment lost 3 bases, leaving 9 bases of the junction unmatched. CDR3 DNA: TGTGCCAGCAGCTTGACTCAGGGGGTGCGGGAGACCCAGTACTTC. It specifies CASSLTQGVRETQYF. Drawing the rest from reference TRBV7-8 and TRBJ2-5, the complete variable domain is GAGVSQSPRYKVAKRGQDVALRCDPISGHVSLFWYQQALGQGPEFLTYFQNEAQLDKSGLPSDRFFAERPEGSVSTLKIQRTQQEDSAVYLCASSLTQGVRETQYFGPGTRLLVL.

This chain joins TRBV7-2 and TRBJ2-2; possibly TRBD1 for D (6 bases). V lost 5 bases to trimming and J lost 1 base, with 17 bases between them. CDR1 is SGHTA and CDR2 is FQGNSA in the germline V gene. The CDR3 runs to 17 residues. This CDR3 is CASSHPPGHKNTGELFF. The CDR3 region has the DNA TGTGCCAGCAGCCACCCCCCGGGACACAAGAACACCGGGGAGCTGTTTTTT.

This sequence joins TRBV6-2 or TRBV6-3 and TRBJ2-2; D remains ambiguous. Trimming left V 0 bases short and J 0 bases short, with 5 bases between. This CDR3 comprises 15 residues. Per germline, CDR1 MNHEY and CDR2 SVGEGT. The CDR3 sequence: CASSYSVANTGELFF. CDR3 bases: TGTGCCAGCAGTTACTCTGTAGCGAACACCGGGGAGCTGTTTTTT.

The chain carries TRBV6-6 and TRBJ2-3; the match to TRBD1 covers 7 bases. The germline gives CDR1 MNHNY, CDR2 SVGAGI (reference sequence). CDR3 length equals 16 residues. Unmatched junction bases numbered 10, after V lost 5 bases and J lost 2 bases. The CDR3 DNA follows: TGTGCCAGCAGTGAACTCCGGGACAGTTCCACAGATACGCAGTATTTT. Its translation is CASSELRDSSTDTQYF.

The chain recombines TRBV7-2 with TRBJ2-3; tentatively, D is TRBD2 (6 bases). The CDR3 covers 15 residues. The V and J ends lost 1 base and 2 bases respectively, with 10 bases between them. The V gene's germline CDR1 is SGHTA and CDR2 FQGNSA. The CDR3 loop reads CASSLVGLITDTQYF. As DNA, the CDR3 is TGTGCCAGCAGCTTAGTTGGACTAATCACAGATACGCAGTATTTT.

This clonotype has only a few counts. The chain joins TRBV6-1 to TRBJ1-1; no clear D gene. This CDR3 comprises 16 residues. V was clipped by 1 base and J by 1 base, with 13 bases between them. CDR1 and CDR2 from the germline V gene are MNHNS and SASEGT. CDR3 sequence (DNA): TGTGCCAGCAGTGAAGGGTTAAGGCAAAAGAACACTGAAGCTTTCTTT. This sequence encodes CASSEGLRQKNTEAFF.

This sequence joins TRBV6-2 or TRBV6-3 and TRBJ2-7; 12 bases match TRBD1. J lost 2 bases, V lost 6 bases, and 20 bases had no gene match. The CDR3 contains 20 residues. Germline loops: CDR1 MNHEY, CDR2 SVGEGT. The CDR3 loop is CASSATRDRGLLHLTYEQYF. The CDR3 nucleotides are TGTGCCAGCAGCGCTACCCGGGACAGGGGGCTTCTGCATTTGACCTACGAGCAGTACTTC.

This clonotype was picked up one time. The chain couples TRBV20-1 to TRBJ2-7; D may be TRBD1 or TRBD2 (5 bases each). Germline V lookup: CDR1 DFQATT, CDR2 SNEGSKA (reference sequence). Between the trimmed V and J ends, which lost 4 bases and 2 bases, there was a span of 18 bases. CDR3 length: 15 residues. CDR3 sequence reads: CSATAPGTDPYEQYF. Here the CDR3 DNA reads TGCAGTGCTACCGCCCCAGGGACGGACCCCTACGAGCAGTACTTC.

This chain uses TRBV7-9 with TRBJ2-1, with D possibly matching TRBD2 (6 bases). The CDR3 runs to 15 residues. Trimming pared 1 base from V and 9 bases from J, leaving 16 bases between. CDR1 is SEHNR and CDR2 is FQNEAQ in the germline V gene (reference sequence). In DNA form, the CDR3 reads TGTGCCAGCAGCTTAGACCGGGCCCTGGGGGGTGAGCAGTTCTTC. As protein: CASSLDRALGGEQFF.